This record looks at one TCR beta chain sequence and its context. PCR employed 60 Vbeta and 13 Jbeta primers. Only in-frame clones appear in the TCRdb table, and some are missing; sequencing was by immunoSEQ multiplex PCR. The data contain 120,000 or so clones, 74% of them seen just once; the ten biggest clones take up 5.8%. The data belong to a study of cytomegalovirus exposure and HLA in healthy donors. The specimen sequenced was PBMCs. The TCR comes from a woman aged 45 to 65 in good health and CMV-seropositive.

The CDR3 nucleotides read TGTGCCAGCACAGGGGGTCTCTACGAGCAGTACTTC. Translated: CASTGGLYEQYF. The rearrangement uses TRBV6-1 and TRBJ2-7, with 7 bases fitting TRBD1. The V gene end was trimmed by 7 bases and the J gene end by 3 bases; junction bases not matched to a gene: 3. Per the germline V gene, CDR1 is MNHNS and CDR2 is SASEGT. The CDR3 sequence is 12 residues long.